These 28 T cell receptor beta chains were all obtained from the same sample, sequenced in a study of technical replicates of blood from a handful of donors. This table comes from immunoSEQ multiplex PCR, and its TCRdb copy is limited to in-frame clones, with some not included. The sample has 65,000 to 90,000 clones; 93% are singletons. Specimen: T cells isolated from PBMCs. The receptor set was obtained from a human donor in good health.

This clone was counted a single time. CDR3 DNA sequence: TGTGCCAGTAGTATAGGGCAGACTGCAACTAATGAAAAACTGTTTTTT. Translated, it gives CASSIGQTATNEKLFF. The chain is built from TRBV19 and TRBJ1-4; no clear D. CDR3 length equals 16 residues. From germline, CDR1 is LNHDA and CDR2 SQIVND (reference sequence). Trimming stripped 1 base from V and 0 bases from J, with 9 bases between.

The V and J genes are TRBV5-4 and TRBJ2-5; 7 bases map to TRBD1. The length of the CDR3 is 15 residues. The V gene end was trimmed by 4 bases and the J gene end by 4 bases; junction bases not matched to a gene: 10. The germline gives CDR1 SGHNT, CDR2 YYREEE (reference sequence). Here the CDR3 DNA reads TGTGCCAGCAGCGCCGGCGGACAGGTTCTAGAGACCCAGTACTTC. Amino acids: CASSAGGQVLETQYF.

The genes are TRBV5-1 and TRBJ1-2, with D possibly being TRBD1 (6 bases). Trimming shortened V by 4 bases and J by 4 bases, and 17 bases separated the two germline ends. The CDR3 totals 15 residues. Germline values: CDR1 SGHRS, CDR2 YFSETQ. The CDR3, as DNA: TGCGCCAGCAGCGCGAACAGGGCGACCTTCTATGGCTACACCTTC. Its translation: CASSANRATFYGYTF.

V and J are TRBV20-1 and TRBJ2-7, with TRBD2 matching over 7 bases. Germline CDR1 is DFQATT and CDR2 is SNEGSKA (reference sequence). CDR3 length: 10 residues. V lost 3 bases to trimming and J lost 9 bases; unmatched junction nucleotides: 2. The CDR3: CSARRERQYF. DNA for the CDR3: TGCAGTGCTAGGCGGGAGAGGCAGTACTTC.

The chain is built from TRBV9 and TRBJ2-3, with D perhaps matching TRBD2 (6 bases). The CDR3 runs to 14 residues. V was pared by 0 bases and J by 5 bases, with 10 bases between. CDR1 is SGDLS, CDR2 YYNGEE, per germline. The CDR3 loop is CASSVAGGGDTQYF. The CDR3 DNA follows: TGTGCCAGCAGCGTAGCTGGGGGAGGAGATACGCAGTATTTT.

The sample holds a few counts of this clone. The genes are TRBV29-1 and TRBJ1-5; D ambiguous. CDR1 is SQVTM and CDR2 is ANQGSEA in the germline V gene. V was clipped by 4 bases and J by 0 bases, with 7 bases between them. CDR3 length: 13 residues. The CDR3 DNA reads TGCAGCGTTGTACAGTATAGCAATCAGCCCCAGCATTTT. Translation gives CSVVQYSNQPQHF.

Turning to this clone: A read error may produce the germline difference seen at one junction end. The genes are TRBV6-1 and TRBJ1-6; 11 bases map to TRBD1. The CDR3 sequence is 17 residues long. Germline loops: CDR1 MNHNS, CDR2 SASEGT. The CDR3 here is CASSDKFFSDRGQKFYF. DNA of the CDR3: TGTGCCAGCAGTGATAAGTTTTTCTCGGACAGGGGGCAGAAATTCTACTTT.

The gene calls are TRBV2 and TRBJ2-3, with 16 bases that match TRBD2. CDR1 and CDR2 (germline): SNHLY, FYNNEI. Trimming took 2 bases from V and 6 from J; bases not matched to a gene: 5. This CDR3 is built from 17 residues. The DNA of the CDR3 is TGTGCCAGCAGTGAATGGGGACTAGCGGGGGGGCCGGATACGCAGTATTTT. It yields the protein CASSEWGLAGGPDTQYF.

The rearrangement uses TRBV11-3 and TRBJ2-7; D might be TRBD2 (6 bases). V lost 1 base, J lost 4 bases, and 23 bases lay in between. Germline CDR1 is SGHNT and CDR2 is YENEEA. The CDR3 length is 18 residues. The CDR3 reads CASSLGWGGPSNPYEQYF. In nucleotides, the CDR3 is TGTGCCAGCAGCTTAGGGTGGGGAGGACCCTCCAATCCTTACGAGCAGTACTTC.

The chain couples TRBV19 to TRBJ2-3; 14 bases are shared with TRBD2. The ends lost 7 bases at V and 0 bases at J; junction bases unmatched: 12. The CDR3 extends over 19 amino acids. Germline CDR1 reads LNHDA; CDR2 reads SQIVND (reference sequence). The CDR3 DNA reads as TGTGCCAGTAACCCCGGACTAGCGGGGGGCGATATTAGCACAGATACGCAGTATTTT. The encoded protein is CASNPGLAGGDISTDTQYF.

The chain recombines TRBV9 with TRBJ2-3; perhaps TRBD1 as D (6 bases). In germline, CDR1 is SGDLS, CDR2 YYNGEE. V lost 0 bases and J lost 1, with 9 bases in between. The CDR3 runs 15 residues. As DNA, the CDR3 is TGTGCCAGCAGCGTAGGGGGGCATGGCACAGATACGCAGTATTTT. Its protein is CASSVGGHGTDTQYF.

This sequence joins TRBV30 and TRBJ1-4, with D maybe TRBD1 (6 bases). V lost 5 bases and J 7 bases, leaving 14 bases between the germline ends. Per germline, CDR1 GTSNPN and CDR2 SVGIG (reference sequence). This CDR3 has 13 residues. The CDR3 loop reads CAWSTGPREKLFF. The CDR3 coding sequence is TGTGCCTGGTCGACAGGTCCGCGTGAAAAACTGTTTTTT.

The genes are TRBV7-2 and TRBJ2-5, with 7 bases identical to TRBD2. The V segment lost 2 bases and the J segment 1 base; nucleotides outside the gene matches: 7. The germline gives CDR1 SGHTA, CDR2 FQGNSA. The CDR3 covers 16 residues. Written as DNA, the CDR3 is TGTGCCAGCAGCTTACAGTGGGGGGGGGTCCAAGAGACCCAGTACTTC. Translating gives CASSLQWGGVQETQYF.

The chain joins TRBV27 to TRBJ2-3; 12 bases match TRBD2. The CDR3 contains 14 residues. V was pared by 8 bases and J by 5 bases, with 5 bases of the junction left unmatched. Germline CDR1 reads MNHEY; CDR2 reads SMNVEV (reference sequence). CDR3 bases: TGTGCCAGCCGACTAGCGGGAGCAATAGATACGCAGTATTTT. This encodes CASRLAGAIDTQYF.

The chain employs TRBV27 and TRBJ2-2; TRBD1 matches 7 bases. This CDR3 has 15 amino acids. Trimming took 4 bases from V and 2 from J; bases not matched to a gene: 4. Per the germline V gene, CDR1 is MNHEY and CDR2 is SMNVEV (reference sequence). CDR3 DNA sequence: TGTGCCAGCAGTTCGGACAGGACAAACACCGGGGAGCTGTTTTTT. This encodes CASSSDRTNTGELFF.

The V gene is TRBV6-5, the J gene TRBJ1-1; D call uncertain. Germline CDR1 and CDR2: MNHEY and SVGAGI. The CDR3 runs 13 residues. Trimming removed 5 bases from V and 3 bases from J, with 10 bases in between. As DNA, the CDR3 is TGTGCCAGCAGTCTCCAATCGGACACTGAAGCTTTCTTT. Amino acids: CASSLQSDTEAFF.

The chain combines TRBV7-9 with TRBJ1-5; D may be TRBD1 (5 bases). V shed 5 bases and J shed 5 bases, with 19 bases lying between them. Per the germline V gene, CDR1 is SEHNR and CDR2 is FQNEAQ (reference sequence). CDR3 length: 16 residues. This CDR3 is CASSPGWGGGDQPQHF. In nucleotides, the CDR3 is TGTGCCAGCAGCCCCGGGTGGGGGGGAGGTGATCAGCCCCAGCATTTT.

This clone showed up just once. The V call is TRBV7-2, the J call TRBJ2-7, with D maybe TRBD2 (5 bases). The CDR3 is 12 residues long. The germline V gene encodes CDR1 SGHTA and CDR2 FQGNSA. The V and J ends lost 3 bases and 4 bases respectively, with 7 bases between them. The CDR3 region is CASSLGRYEQYF. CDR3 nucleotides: TGTGCCAGCAGCTTGGGGAGATACGAGCAGTACTTC. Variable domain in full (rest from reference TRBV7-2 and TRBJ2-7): GAGVSQSPSNKVTEKGKDVELRCDPISGHTALYWYRQSLGQGLEFLIYFQGNSAPDKSGLPSDRFSAERTGGSVSTLTIQRTQQEDSAVYLCASSLGRYEQYFGPGTRLTVT.

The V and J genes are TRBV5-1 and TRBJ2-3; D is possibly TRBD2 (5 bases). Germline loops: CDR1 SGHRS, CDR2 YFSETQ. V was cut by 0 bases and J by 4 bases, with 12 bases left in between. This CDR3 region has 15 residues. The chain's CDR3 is CASSLEGRGSDTQYF. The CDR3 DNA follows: TGCGCCAGCAGCTTGGAAGGTCGGGGATCAGATACGCAGTATTTT.

CDR3 sequence (DNA): TGTGCCAGCAGCTCCTACAGCAGGCCCAGGGGGGAGAACACTGAAGCTTTCTTT. It yields the protein CASSSYSRPRGENTEAFF. This chain joins TRBV7-6 and TRBJ1-1; 7 nucleotides align to TRBD1. This CDR3 region has 18 residues. V shed 4 bases and J 1 base; nucleotides not matched to a gene: 15. The germline CDR1 and CDR2 sequences are SGHVS and FNYEAQ.

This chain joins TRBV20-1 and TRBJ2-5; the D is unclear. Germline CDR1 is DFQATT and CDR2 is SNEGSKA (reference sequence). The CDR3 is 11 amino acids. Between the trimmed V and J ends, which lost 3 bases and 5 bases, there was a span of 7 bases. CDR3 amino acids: CSARTRETQYF. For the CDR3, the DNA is TGCAGTGCTAGGACGAGGGAGACCCAGTACTTC.

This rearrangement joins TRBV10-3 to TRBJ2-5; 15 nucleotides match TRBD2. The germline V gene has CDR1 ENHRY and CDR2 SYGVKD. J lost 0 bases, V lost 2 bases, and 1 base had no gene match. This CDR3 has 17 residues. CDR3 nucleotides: TGTGCCATCAGTGAGGGGACTAGCGGGGGGTACCAAGAGACCCAGTACTTC. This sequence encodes CAISEGTSGGYQETQYF.

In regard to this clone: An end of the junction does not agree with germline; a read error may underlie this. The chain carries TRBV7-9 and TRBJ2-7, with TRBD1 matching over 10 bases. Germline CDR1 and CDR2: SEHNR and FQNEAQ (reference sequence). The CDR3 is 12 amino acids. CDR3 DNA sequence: TGTGCCAGCAGCTTTGAGGAAGGGACAGGGGACTTC. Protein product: CASSFEEGTGDF.

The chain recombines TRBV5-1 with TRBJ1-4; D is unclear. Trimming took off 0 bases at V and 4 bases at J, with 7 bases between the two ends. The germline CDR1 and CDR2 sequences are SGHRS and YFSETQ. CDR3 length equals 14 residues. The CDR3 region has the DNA TGCGCCAGCAGCTTGGCGAGGCGTAATGAAAAACTGTTTTTT. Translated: CASSLARRNEKLFF.

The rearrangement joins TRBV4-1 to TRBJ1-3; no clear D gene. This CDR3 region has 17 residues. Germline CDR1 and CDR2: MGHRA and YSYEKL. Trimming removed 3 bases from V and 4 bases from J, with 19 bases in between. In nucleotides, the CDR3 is TGCGCCAGCAGCCATATAAGCGGATGGGGTGCCGGAAACACCATATATTTT. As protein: CASSHISGWGAGNTIYF.

CDR3 residues: CASSNLAGGAGELFF. CDR3 in DNA: TGTGCCAGCAGTAATCTAGCGGGAGGGGCCGGGGAGCTGTTTTTT. The V call is TRBV6-5, the J call TRBJ2-2; 12 bases agree with TRBD2. CDR3 length equals 15 residues. Per the germline V gene, CDR1 is MNHEY and CDR2 is SVGAGI. With V trimmed by 5 bases and J by 6 bases, 4 bases remained unmatched.

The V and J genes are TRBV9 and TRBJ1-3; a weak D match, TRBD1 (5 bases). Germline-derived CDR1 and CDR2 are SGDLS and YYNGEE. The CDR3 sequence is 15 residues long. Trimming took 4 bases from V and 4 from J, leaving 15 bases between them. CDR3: CASSPRAREGNTIYF. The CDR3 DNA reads TGTGCCAGCAGCCCCAGGGCCCGGGAGGGAAACACCATATATTTT.

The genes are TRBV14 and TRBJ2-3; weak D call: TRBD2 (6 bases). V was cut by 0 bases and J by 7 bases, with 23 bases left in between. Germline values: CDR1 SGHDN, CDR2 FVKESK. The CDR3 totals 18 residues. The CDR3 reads CASSQESPGGSWMNTQYF. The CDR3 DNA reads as TGTGCCAGCAGCCAAGAGTCTCCCGGGGGAAGTTGGATGAATACGCAGTATTTT.